This TCR beta chain was recorded in a study of shared clonotypes between healthy human individuals. General observations from the study: Clonotype sharing levels among donors were expected to vary with sequencing depth.

The repertoire was sequenced with immunoSEQ multiplex PCR; TCRdb's copy has only in-frame clones and lacks some. Of about 1 million clones listed, 60% to 80% were seen once; the top ten hold around 1.4%. Note on this clone: Antigen specificity is unknown.

Participating donors were healthy, HIV-negative adults free of recent acute infections or vaccinations. CDR1 is SGHTA and CDR2 is FQGTGA in the germline V gene. J was trimmed by 2 bases and V by 5 bases; bases with no gene match: 8. The CDR3 extends over 16 amino acids. Sequenced sample: memory CD4+ T cells sorted from blood. This sample's subset: CD45RA-negative fraction. The sequence was collected from a man between 18 and 29 years old in good health. The chain employs TRBV7-3 and TRBJ2-5; 10 bases align to TRBD2. The DNA for the CDR3 is TGTGCCAGCAGCCCGTTAGCGGGGGGCCCTCAAGAGACCCAGTACTTC. As protein: CASSPLAGGPQETQYF.